This passage covers 10 T cell receptor beta chains from one sample sequenced in a study of shared clonotypes between healthy human individuals. Generated by immunoSEQ multiplex PCR, the TCRdb table keeps only in-frame clones and is missing some. Counted here are some 1 million clones, about three quarters occurring once; the ten biggest clones make up about 1.5%. Sequencing input: memory CD4+ T cells sorted from blood. Noted subset: CD45RA-negative fraction. The receptors here all came from a man younger than 35 in good health.

This sequence joins TRBV6-6 and TRBJ1-1, with D unresolved. Germline-derived CDR1 and CDR2 are MNHNY and SVGAGI (reference sequence). Between the trimmed V and J ends, which lost 2 bases and 1 base, there was a span of 2 bases. The CDR3 has 12 residues. CDR3 in amino acids: CASSYKNTEAFF. The CDR3, as DNA: TGTGCCAGCAGTTACAAGAACACTGAAGCTTTCTTT.

About this clone itself: Distinct nucleotide sequences in the sample also encode this CDR3. The rearrangement links TRBV5-1 to TRBJ1-4, with 8 bases fitting TRBD1. This CDR3 is 14 amino acids long. Losses at the gene ends were 4 bases for V and 6 bases for J; bases not matched to a gene: 5. The germline gives CDR1 SGHRS, CDR2 YFSETQ. The CDR3 protein is CASSPGQGYEKLFF. The DNA for the CDR3 is TGCGCCAGCAGCCCCGGACAGGGATATGAAAAACTGTTTTTT.

V is TRBV19 and J is TRBJ2-3, with 11 bases fitting TRBD2. Looked up from germline, CDR1 is LNHDA and CDR2 is SQIVND (reference sequence). With V trimmed by 5 bases and J by 2 bases, 6 bases remained unmatched. CDR3 size: 16 residues. DNA for the CDR3: TGTGCCAGTAGTCTTATAGCGGGGGGGCTCACAGATACGCAGTATTTT. It encodes CASSLIAGGLTDTQYF.

With regard to this clone: This may stem from a read error, because a much larger clone lies one nucleotide away. The chain has TRBV21-1 and TRBJ1-5. TRBV21-1 is an annotated pseudogene. This CDR3 comprises 13 residues. The CDR3 spells CASSRDSNQPQHF. DNA of the CDR3: TGTGCCAGCAGCAGGGACAGCAATCAGCCCCAGCATTTT.

This chain uses TRBV2 with TRBJ2-1, with 12 bases matching TRBD2. CDR3 length equals 15 residues. The germline CDR1 and CDR2 sequences are SNHLY and FYNNEI. V was clipped by 7 bases and J by 7 bases; unmatched bases: 8. The CDR3, as DNA: TGTGCCAGCACCCGACTAGCGGGAGAGGGAAATGAGCAGTTCTTC. Translated: CASTRLAGEGNEQFF.

The chain is built from TRBV30 and TRBJ2-3; 10 bases fit TRBD2. The CDR3 covers 17 residues. Germline V CDR1 and CDR2: GTSNPN, SVGIG (reference sequence). V lost 3 bases and J lost 0; bases outside the gene matches: 9. CDR3 region: CAWSSRGGLASTDTQYF. DNA for the CDR3: TGTGCCTGGAGCTCCAGGGGGGGACTAGCGAGCACAGATACGCAGTATTTT.

This chain connects TRBV5-4 to TRBJ2-5; weak D call: TRBD2 (6 bases). The CDR3 length is 13 residues. The germline CDR1 and CDR2 sequences are SGHNT and YYREEE (reference sequence). V lost 10 bases and J 3 bases, leaving 16 bases between the germline ends. The CDR3 loop reads CAVGGRVEETQYF. The DNA of the CDR3 is TGTGCCGTGGGAGGCAGGGTTGAAGAGACCCAGTACTTC.

A word on this clone: Other nucleotide sequences in the sample specify the same CDR3. This chain links TRBV5-1 with TRBJ2-3; TRBD2 might be the D (6 bases). V shed 0 bases and J shed 0 bases, with 8 bases lying between them. The CDR3 contains 15 residues. Per germline, CDR1 SGHRS and CDR2 YFSETQ. The DNA for the CDR3 is TGCGCCAGCAGCTTGGCGGGGGTTAGCACAGATACGCAGTATTTT. Protein sequence: CASSLAGVSTDTQYF.

The chain joins TRBV7-3 to TRBJ2-1, with unresolved D. The CDR3 consists of 16 residues. Trimming took off 5 bases at V and 1 base at J, with 15 bases between the two ends. The germline CDR1 and CDR2 sequences are SGHTA and FQGTGA. CDR3 sequence (DNA): TGTGCCAGCAGCCCCGGGCAGCCCGGATCCTACAATGAGCAGTTCTTC. It encodes CASSPGQPGSYNEQFF.

The V gene is TRBV5-5, the J gene TRBJ2-7; 7 bases are shared with TRBD1. The CDR3 extends over 16 amino acids. J lost 2 bases, V lost 1 base, and 9 bases had no gene match. Germline V gives CDR1 SGHKS, CDR2 YYEKEE (reference sequence). For the CDR3, the DNA is TGTGCCAGCAGCTTGAGAACGACAGGGACACCCTACGAGCAGTACTTC. It is translated as CASSLRTTGTPYEQYF. Complete variable domain (other parts from reference TRBV5-5 and TRBJ2-7): DAGVTQSPTHLIKTRGQQVTLRCSPISGHKSVSWYQQVLGQGPQFIFQYYEKEERGRGNFPDRFSARQFPNYSSELNVNALLLGDSALYLCASSLRTTGTPYEQYFGPGTRLTVT.